Given below is one TCR beta chain in context. It lacks a known antigen. Base quality data are lacking; no much larger clone is found one base away. Each collaborating institution followed its own protocols to collect whole blood in K2EDTA tubes. Collaborator samples were shipped for TCRbeta analysis as frozen whole blood, isolated PBMCs, or DNA extracted from either sample type. The CDR1 and CDR2 encoded by the germline V gene are MDHEN and SYDVKM. Trimming takes 2 bases from V and 1 base from J, and the germline ends sit 11 bases apart. The CDR3 covers 15 residues, taking in both the cysteine and the phenylalanine. Only the CDR3 portion is preserved as DNA: 45 bases, with reading frame beginning at the first base. This sample is drawn from a study of blood T cell repertoires in COVID-19 (dated by TCRdb to about 2020). About the investigation overall: The collaborator samples originated in the United States, Italy and Spain and spanned the acute and convalescent phases of COVID-19. Where available, HLA class I and class II types were obtained from metadata supplied by the sample provider rather than from assay-based typing. The prospective study material was composed of cDNA or gDNA derived from T cells, B-cell-depleted T cells, or PBMCs. Sample metadata almost always included a de-identified subject ID, COVID-19 status, age in years and sex. The repertoires were made available in a free public database intended to serve as a resource for research on the immune response to SARS-CoV-2. Subjects who had been exposed to COVID-19, were actively infected with it, or had recovered from it provided the deeply sampled blood TCRbeta repertoires that made up the dataset. The samples were drawn from the first 160 participants of the ongoing ImmuneRACE study and from over 950 subjects provided by 6 global collaborators.

TCRbeta CDR3 regions were amplified from genomic DNA by means of the immunoSEQ Assay, a bias-controlled multiplex PCR. As for the original processing: Within the assay, amplification of reference gene primers was used to estimate how many nucleated cells each sample contained. To quantify the absolute abundance of each unique TCRbeta CDR3 rearrangement, sequence reads were collapsed and filtered. Productive Simpson clonality was computed per sample as the square root of Simpson's diversity index over productive rearrangements. Here the immuneACCESS table is served through TCRdb, limited to in-frame sequences with V and J called. Missing clones are a known gap in these copies; in checked studies unresolved V genes cover under half, and the rest lacks a known reason. That table supplies the V and J calls and clone size; D and trimming were determined from the DNA. Within this sample are 100,000 to 150,000 clones, with 85% of them counted one time only. The top ten hold about 6.9% of the sample.

The paper's findings and limits, for the study overall: The amount of clinical and demographic metadata varied by source and participant and was provided uncurated.

Sequencing input: peripheral blood. The clonotype originates from an elderly man with active or convalescent COVID-19. The chain couples TRBV28 to TRBJ2-5; a tentative D call is TRBD1 (5 bases match). The nucleotide sequence is TGTGCCAGCAGTTTAGAGCAGGGCGGCCAAGAGACCCAGTACTTC. It encodes CASSLEQGGQETQYF.